In its sample, the clone carrying this T cell receptor beta chain was seen many times. The antigen is not known. Template material for amplifying TCR beta CDR3 regions consisted of RNA transcripts. The HTBI primer set served for first-round RT-PCR of the TCR CDR3. TCRdb itself ran the multiplex PCR reads through MiXCR, one entry per CDR3 protein. The repertoire holds roughly 280,000 distinct CDR3 sequences, with more than 15% as singletons. Diagnoses were established using clinical symptoms, serum thyroxine and TRAb, thyroid ultrasound and orbital computed tomography. The source of the sample is a study of T cells in Graves' hyperthyroidism and ophthalmopathy. Study at large: The authors collected peripheral blood at initial diagnosis, before any treatment.

Regarding the study as a whole: A model built on 13 V-J features separated ophthalmopathy from stable hyperthyroidism. Among clonotypes expanded in thyroid above 0.001, most were also found in blood.

V lost 4 bases and J lost 0, with 9 bases in between. The CDR3 sequence is 14 residues long. The germline V gene has CDR1 KGHSH and CDR2 LQKENI. The J gene is TRBJ1-2, the V gene TRBV18; D not resolved. This TCR was sampled from a woman aged 60 to 75 with Graves' ophthalmopathy. Sequencing was carried out using blood. The CDR3 loop reads CASSRPGSNYGYTF. CDR3 in DNA: TGTGCCAGCTCACGACCGGGATCTAACTATGGCTACACCTTC.